One and the same sample provided the 23 T cell receptor beta chains below, sequenced in a study of shared clonotypes between healthy human individuals. Clones were sequenced by immunoSEQ multiplex PCR, and TCRdb holds only the in-frame ones, with some missing. The table lists roughly 410,000 clones, around 96% of them singletons. The source material was memory CD8+ T cells sorted from blood. Specified subset: CD45RO+ cells pooled with CCR7-negative TemRA cells. The receptors come from a young man in good health.

This clone was seen only once. V usage is TRBV11-2 and J usage is TRBJ2-1, with 14 bases fitting TRBD2. The CDR3 is 19 residues long. Germline V CDR1 and CDR2: SGHAT, FQNNGV. Trimming cost V 5 bases and J 4 bases; bases outside gene matches: 13. The CDR3 DNA is TGTGCCAGCAGCCCTATCAAGGGGACTAGCGGGGGCTTATACAATGAGCAGTTCTTC. Protein product: CASSPIKGTSGGLYNEQFF.

The chain links TRBV25-1 to TRBJ2-5, with D unclear. This CDR3 is built from 17 residues. CDR1 MGHDK and CDR2 SYGVNS come from the germline V gene. Trimming removed 0 bases at V and 5 bases at J, with 19 bases between. CDR3: CASSEYLPISRSETQYF. Written as DNA, the CDR3 is TGTGCCAGCAGTGAATACCTCCCGATCTCTAGGAGTGAGACCCAGTACTTC.

The V and J genes are TRBV5-1 and TRBJ2-7, with 13 bases matching TRBD2. The CDR3 has 17 amino acids. V gave up 0 bases and J gave up 4 bases; unmatched junction bases: 7. Per germline, CDR1 SGHRS and CDR2 YFSETQ. For the CDR3, the DNA is TGCGCCAGCAGCTTGGCGGGACTAGCGGGAATTGAATACGAGCAGTACTTC. Encoded protein: CASSLAGLAGIEYEQYF.

The chain is built from TRBV7-9 and TRBJ2-1; D is unclear. Trimming removed 5 bases at V and 2 bases at J, with 13 bases between. This CDR3 spans 15 amino acids. Germline assignment: CDR1 SEHNR and CDR2 FQNEAQ (reference sequence). The CDR3 protein is CASSQYLITYNEQFF. The DNA of the CDR3 is TGTGCCAGCAGCCAGTACTTGATAACCTACAATGAGCAGTTCTTC. Based on the CDR3 plus reference TRBV7-9 and TRBJ2-1, the full variable domain is DTGVSQNPRHKITKRGQNVTFRCDPISEHNRLYWYRQTLGQGPEFLTYFQNEAQLEKSRLLSDRFSAERPKGSFSTLEIQRTEQGDSAMYLCASSQYLITYNEQFFGPGTRLTVL.

The chain has TRBV4-1 and TRBJ2-1, with D unclear. Between the trimmed V and J ends, which lost 4 bases and 5 bases, there was a span of 9 bases. CDR1 is MGHRA and CDR2 is YSYEKL in the germline V gene. The CDR3 is 13 residues long. This chain's CDR3 is CASSPYQNNEQFF. The CDR3, as DNA: TGCGCCAGCAGCCCCTACCAAAACAATGAGCAGTTCTTC.

The chain is built from TRBV18 and TRBJ1-6; D unresolved. The CDR3 has 13 amino acids. The germline V gene has CDR1 KGHSH and CDR2 LQKENI. Trimming removed 3 bases from V and 7 bases from J, with 7 bases in between. For the CDR3, the DNA is TGTGCCAGCTCACCTCTGACAAATTCACCCCTCCACTTT. Its translation is CASSPLTNSPLHF. The whole variable domain, remainder taken from reference TRBV18 and TRBJ1-6, is NAGVMQNPRHLVRRRGQEARLRCSPMKGHSHVYWYRQLPEEGLKFMVYLQKENIIDESGMPKERFSAEFPKEGPSILRIQQVVRGDSAAYFCASSPLTNSPLHFGNGTRLTVT.

V is TRBV7-8 and J is TRBJ2-7, with D hard to call. Trimming took off 2 bases at V and 3 bases at J, with 8 bases between the two ends. Germline V CDR1 and CDR2: SGHVS, FQNEAQ. The CDR3 is made up of 13 amino acids. The CDR3 here is CASSLMPGYEQYF. In DNA form, the CDR3 reads TGTGCCAGCAGCTTAATGCCAGGCTACGAGCAGTACTTC.

This clone appeared a single time. The chain carries TRBV19 and TRBJ2-2; D gene ambiguous. In germline, CDR1 is LNHDA, CDR2 SQIVND (reference sequence). Trimming shortened V by 5 bases and J by 6 bases, and 10 bases separated the two germline ends. The length of the CDR3 is 13 residues. This CDR3 reads CASSSQLAGELFF. The CDR3 nucleotides read TGTGCCAGTAGTTCCCAGCTGGCCGGGGAGCTGTTTTTT.

The chain recombines TRBV15 with TRBJ2-2, with D maybe TRBD1 (5 bases). V was trimmed by 1 base and J by 1 base, leaving 16 bases between them. This CDR3 is built from 18 residues. CDR1 LNHNV and CDR2 YYDKDF come from the germline V gene (reference sequence). CDR3 protein: CATSRVLGLTENTGELFF. In nucleotides, the CDR3 is TGTGCCACCAGCAGAGTGTTAGGATTGACAGAGAACACCGGGGAGCTGTTTTTT. Full variable domain (remainder filled in from reference TRBV15 and TRBJ2-2): DAMVIQNPRYQVTQFGKPVTLSCSQTLNHNVMYWYQQKSSQAPKLLFHYYDKDFNNEADTPDNFQSRRPNTSFCFLDIRSPGLGDTAMYLCATSRVLGLTENTGELFFGEGSRLTVL.

The CDR3 DNA sequence: TGTGCCAGCAGTTTAGTAGACAGGGGGAGGACTGAAGCTTTCTTT. As protein: CASSLVDRGRTEAFF. V usage is TRBV28 and J usage is TRBJ1-1; TRBD1 matches at 9 bases. Germline V gene lookup returns CDR1 MDHEN and CDR2 SYDVKM. J gave up 5 bases and V 2 bases, and 6 bases lay outside the gene matches. This CDR3 spans 15 amino acids.

This CDR3 is CASRQTVTLEAFF. The CDR3 DNA follows: TGCGCCAGCAGGCAGACGGTAACACTAGAAGCTTTCTTT. The genes are TRBV5-1 and TRBJ1-1; D gene uncertain. CDR1 and CDR2 (germline): SGHRS, YFSETQ. V was pared by 5 bases and J by 8 bases, with 16 bases between. The CDR3 spans 13 residues.

V and J are TRBV28 and TRBJ2-7; D unclear. The CDR3 has 12 residues. V was clipped by 3 bases and J by 6 bases, with 9 bases between them. Germline V gene lookup returns CDR1 MDHEN and CDR2 SYDVKM. The CDR3 sequence: CASSFAGFEQYF. The CDR3 coding sequence is TGTGCCAGCAGTTTCGCCGGGTTCGAGCAGTACTTC.

This rearrangement joins TRBV27 to TRBJ2-5; 8 nucleotides match TRBD1. The CDR3 length is 13 residues. Germline V lookup: CDR1 MNHEY, CDR2 SMNVEV (reference sequence). The V gene end was trimmed by 2 bases and the J gene end by 4 bases; junction bases not matched to a gene: 0. The CDR3 sequence is CASSLTGGETQYF. The CDR3, as DNA: TGTGCCAGCAGTTTAACAGGGGGAGAGACCCAGTACTTC.

The V and J genes are TRBV28 and TRBJ2-1; D uncertain. The germline V gene encodes CDR1 MDHEN and CDR2 SYDVKM. V lost 5 bases and J lost 2, with 7 bases in between. The CDR3 covers 13 residues. The CDR3 nucleotides read TGTGCCAGCAGTGGCCTCCCCTACAATGAGCAGTTCTTC. This encodes CASSGLPYNEQFF. The whole variable domain, remainder taken from reference TRBV28 and TRBJ2-1, is DVKVTQSSRYLVKRTGEKVFLECVQDMDHENMFWYRQDPGLGLRLIYFSYDVKMKEKGDIPEGYSVSREKKERFSLILESASTNQTSMYLCASSGLPYNEQFFGPGTRLTVL.

J is TRBJ2-3 and V is TRBV5-4; D unresolved. Germline V gives CDR1 SGHNT, CDR2 YYREEE (reference sequence). This CDR3 comprises 14 residues. Trimming took 3 bases from V and 6 from J, leaving 14 bases between them. The CDR3 is CASSSLGEADTQYF. The CDR3, as DNA: TGTGCCAGCAGCTCCCTGGGCGAAGCGGATACGCAGTATTTT.

The chain employs TRBV7-3 and TRBJ2-3, with D unresolved. This CDR3 is built from 14 residues. The V end lost 2 bases, the J end lost 2 bases, and 8 bases lay between the germline ends. CDR1 and CDR2 (germline): SGHTA, FQGTGA. The CDR3 reads CASSLGVHTDTQYF. In nucleotides, the CDR3 is TGTGCCAGCAGCTTAGGGGTGCACACAGATACGCAGTATTTT.

The chain employs TRBV7-9 and TRBJ2-7; D not resolved. The CDR3 covers 16 residues. Germline assignment: CDR1 SEHNR and CDR2 FQNEAQ (reference sequence). Trimming left V 1 base short and J 2 bases short, with 15 bases between. The CDR3 sequence is CASSLETSGGTYEQYF. The CDR3 bases are TGTGCCAGCAGCTTAGAGACATCGGGCGGAACCTACGAGCAGTACTTC.

Remarks on this clone: Other DNA sequences from this sample encode an identical CDR3 as well. The gene calls are TRBV15 and TRBJ2-7; 11 bases match TRBD2. The CDR3 has 16 amino acids. CDR1 LNHNV and CDR2 YYDKDF come from the germline V gene (reference sequence). V was clipped by 0 bases and J by 4 bases; unmatched bases: 5. The CDR3 region has the DNA TGTGCCACCAGCAGAGAAAGGCTAGCGGGAGGTTACGAGCAGTACTTC. Protein sequence: CATSRERLAGGYEQYF.

The chain joins TRBV18 to TRBJ2-7, with D possibly TRBD1 on 6 matching bases. This CDR3 is 14 amino acids long. V lost 4 bases, J lost 0 bases, and 10 bases lay in between. Germline CDR1 and CDR2: KGHSH and LQKENI. The CDR3: CASSLRDTSYEQYF. The CDR3 bases are TGTGCCAGCTCACTAAGGGACACCTCCTACGAGCAGTACTTC.

The gene calls are TRBV6-5 and TRBJ2-2; D remains ambiguous. Germline V lookup: CDR1 MNHEY, CDR2 SVGAGI. The CDR3 runs 12 residues. Trimming shortened V by 5 bases and J by 4 bases, and 5 bases separated the two germline ends. CDR3 sequence reads: CASSRSTGELFF. CDR3 bases: TGTGCCAGCAGTAGAAGCACCGGGGAGCTGTTTTTT.

The chain couples TRBV6-1 to TRBJ2-3; 7 nucleotides match TRBD2. The CDR3 loop spans 15 amino acids. The V segment lost 3 bases and the J segment 4 bases; nucleotides outside the gene matches: 7. Looked up from germline, CDR1 is MNHNS and CDR2 is SASEGT. For the CDR3, the DNA is TGTGCCAGCAGTGAGGGGCGGGAGAGCCCAGATACGCAGTATTTT. Translation gives CASSEGRESPDTQYF.

The chain carries TRBV5-4 and TRBJ2-7, with 9 bases that match TRBD1. The J segment lost 4 bases and the V segment lost 4 bases, leaving 12 bases of the junction unmatched. This CDR3 contains 16 residues. Germline lookup yields CDR1 SGHNT and CDR2 YYREEE (reference sequence). The CDR3 nucleotides are TGTGCCAGCAGCACGATGAAACAGGGGGCAGGGTACGAGCAGTACTTC. It is translated as CASSTMKQGAGYEQYF.

The chain uses TRBV6-5 and TRBJ2-1, with 9 bases lining up with TRBD2. The CDR3 has 15 amino acids. Germline values: CDR1 MNHEY, CDR2 SVGAGI. J was trimmed by 7 bases and V by 2 bases; bases with no gene match: 6. The CDR3 DNA follows: TGTGCCAGCAGTTACAGGGGACTAGCATCTAATGAGCAGTTCTTC. The encoded protein is CASSYRGLASNEQFF.